The present T cell receptor (beta chain) was sequenced within a study of human T cells and chemical hapten exposure. Study-level information: In the sensitization step, 2% DPC was placed on 2 cm by 2 cm of upper inner arm skin. Patch tests containing 0.01% DPC, applied to the upper back, were read at 6 days. General study findings and limits: The number of TCRs above 1 in 1000 frequency did not change after DPC sensitization.

The library gave individual cDNA molecules unique molecular identifiers. MiXCR was run by TCRdb on the RACE reads, yielding one entry per CDR3 protein. The data contain 150,000 to 200,000 distinct CDR3 sequences, 25% to 35% of them singletons. This sample's time point: pre-sensitization, week 0. Treatment noted: therapeutic diphenylcyclopropenone sensitization with weekly scalp DPC. In its sample, this clonotype was seen a few times. Its antigen is currently unknown. The CDR3 has 15 amino acids. Germline CDR1 GTSNPN, CDR2 SVGIG (reference sequence). Deletions cut 7 bases from V and 2 bases from J, with 15 bases between.

The receptor was derived from a woman in her 30s with alopecia areata. Some clones in this sample may be carry-over from other donors' samples. Sequences were derived from whole blood, sampled in connection with sensitization to the hapten diphenylcyclopropenone (DPC). The rearrangement links TRBV30 to TRBJ2-6; D may be TRBD2 (7 bases). CDR3 DNA sequence: TGTGCCTCCTACAAAGGGGGGGCTGGGGCCAACGTCCTGACTTTC. This encodes CASYKGGAGANVLTF.